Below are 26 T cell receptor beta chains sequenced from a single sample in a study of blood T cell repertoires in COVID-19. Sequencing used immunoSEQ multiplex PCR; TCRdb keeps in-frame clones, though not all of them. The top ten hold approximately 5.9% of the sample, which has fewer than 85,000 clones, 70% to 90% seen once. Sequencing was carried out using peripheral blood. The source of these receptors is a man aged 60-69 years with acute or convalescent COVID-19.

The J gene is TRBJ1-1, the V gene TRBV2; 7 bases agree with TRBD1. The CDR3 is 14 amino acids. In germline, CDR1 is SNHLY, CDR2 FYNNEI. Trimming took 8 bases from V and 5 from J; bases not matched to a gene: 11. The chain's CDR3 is CASHPSQGRTEAFF. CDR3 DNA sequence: TGTGCCAGCCACCCTTCACAGGGGAGGACTGAAGCTTTCTTT. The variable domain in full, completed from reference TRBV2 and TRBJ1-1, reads EPEVTQTPSHQVTQMGQEVILRCVPISNHLYFYWYRQILGQKVEFLVSFYNNEISEKSEIFDDQFSVERPDGSNFTLKIRSTKLEDSAMYFCASHPSQGRTEAFFGQGTRLTVV.

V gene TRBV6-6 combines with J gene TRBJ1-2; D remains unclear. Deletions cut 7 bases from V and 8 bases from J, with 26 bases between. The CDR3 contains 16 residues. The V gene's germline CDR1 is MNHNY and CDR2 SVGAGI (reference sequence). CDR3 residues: CASINSPGALLRGYTF. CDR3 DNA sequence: TGTGCCAGCATTAACTCCCCGGGTGCCCTATTGAGAGGCTACACCTTC.

CDR3 nucleotides: TGTGCCAGCAGACAGGGACTAGCGGGGAACCGCGGCACAGATACGCAGTATTTT. Encoded protein: CASRQGLAGNRGTDTQYF. The chain has TRBV27 and TRBJ2-3, with TRBD2 matching 13 bases. There are 18 residues in the CDR3. Germline CDR1 reads MNHEY; CDR2 reads SMNVEV (reference sequence). V shed 6 bases, J shed 1 base, and the junction held 10 bases outside the gene matches.

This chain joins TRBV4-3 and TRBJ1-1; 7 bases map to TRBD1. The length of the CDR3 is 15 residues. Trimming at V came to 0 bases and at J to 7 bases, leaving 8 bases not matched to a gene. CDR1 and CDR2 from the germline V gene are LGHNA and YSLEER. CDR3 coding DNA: TGCGCCAGCAGCCAAGATCCAACAGGGGCGGGTGAAGCTTTCTTT. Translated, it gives CASSQDPTGAGEAFF.

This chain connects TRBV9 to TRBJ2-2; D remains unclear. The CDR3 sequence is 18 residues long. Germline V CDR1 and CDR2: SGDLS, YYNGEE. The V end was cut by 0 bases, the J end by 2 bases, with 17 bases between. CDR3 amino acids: CASSVATMVAGNTGELFF. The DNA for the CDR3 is TGTGCCAGCAGCGTAGCTACGATGGTGGCAGGTAACACCGGGGAGCTGTTTTTT.

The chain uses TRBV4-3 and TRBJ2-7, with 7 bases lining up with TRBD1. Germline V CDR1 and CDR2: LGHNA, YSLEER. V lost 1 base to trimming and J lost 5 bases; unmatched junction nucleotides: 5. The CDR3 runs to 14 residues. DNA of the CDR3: TGCGCCAGCAGCCAAGGGAAGGGGGCCCACGAGCAGTACTTC. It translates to CASSQGKGAHEQYF.

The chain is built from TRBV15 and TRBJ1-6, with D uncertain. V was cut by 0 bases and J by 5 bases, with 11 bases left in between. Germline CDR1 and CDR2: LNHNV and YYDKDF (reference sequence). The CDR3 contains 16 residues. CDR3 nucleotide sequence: TGTGCCACCAGCAGAGATAGAGCAAGAGATAATTCACCCCTCCACTTT. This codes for CATSRDRARDNSPLHF. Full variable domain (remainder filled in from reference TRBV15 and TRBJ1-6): DAMVIQNPRYQVTQFGKPVTLSCSQTLNHNVMYWYQQKSSQAPKLLFHYYDKDFNNEADTPDNFQSRRPNTSFCFLDIRSPGLGDTAMYLCATSRDRARDNSPLHFGNGTRLTVT.

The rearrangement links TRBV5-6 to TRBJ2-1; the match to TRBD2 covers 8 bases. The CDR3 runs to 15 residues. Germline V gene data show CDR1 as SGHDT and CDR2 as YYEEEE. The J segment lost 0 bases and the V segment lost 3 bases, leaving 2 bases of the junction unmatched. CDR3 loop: CASSSGLASYNEQFF. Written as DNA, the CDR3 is TGTGCCAGCAGCTCCGGACTAGCCTCCTACAATGAGCAGTTCTTC.

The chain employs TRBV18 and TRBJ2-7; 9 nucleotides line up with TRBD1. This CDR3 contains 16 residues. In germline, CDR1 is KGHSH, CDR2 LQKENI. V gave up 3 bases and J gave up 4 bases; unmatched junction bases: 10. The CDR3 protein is CASSPVPGTGSYEQYF. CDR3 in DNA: TGTGCCAGCTCACCGGTGCCCGGGACAGGGTCGTACGAGCAGTACTTC.

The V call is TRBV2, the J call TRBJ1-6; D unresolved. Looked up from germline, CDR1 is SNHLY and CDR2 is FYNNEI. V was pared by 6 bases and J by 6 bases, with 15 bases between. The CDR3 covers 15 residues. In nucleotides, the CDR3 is TGTGCCAGCAGCCCCCCGTTAACGGGTAATTCACCCCTCCACTTT. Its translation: CASSPPLTGNSPLHF.

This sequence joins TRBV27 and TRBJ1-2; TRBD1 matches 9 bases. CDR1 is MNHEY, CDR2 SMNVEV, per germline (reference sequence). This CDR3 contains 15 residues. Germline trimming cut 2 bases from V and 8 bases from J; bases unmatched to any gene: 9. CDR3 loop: CASSLTWDRVGGYTF. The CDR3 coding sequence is TGTGCCAGCAGTTTAACCTGGGACAGGGTGGGCGGCTACACCTTC.

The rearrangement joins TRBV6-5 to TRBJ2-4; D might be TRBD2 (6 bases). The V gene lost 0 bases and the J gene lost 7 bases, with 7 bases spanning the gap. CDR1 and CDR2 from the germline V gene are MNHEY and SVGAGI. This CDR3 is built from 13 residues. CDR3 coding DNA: TGTGCCAGCAGTTACTCCCGGGGGAACATTCAGTACTTC. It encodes CASSYSRGNIQYF.

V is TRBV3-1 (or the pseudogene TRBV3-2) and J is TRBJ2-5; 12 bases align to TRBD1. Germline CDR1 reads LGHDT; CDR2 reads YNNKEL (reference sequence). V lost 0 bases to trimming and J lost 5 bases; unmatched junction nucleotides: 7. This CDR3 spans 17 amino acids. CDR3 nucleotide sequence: TGTGCCAGCAGCCAAGACCAGGGACAGGGGGCGAGGGAGACCCAGTACTTC. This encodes CASSQDQGQGARETQYF.

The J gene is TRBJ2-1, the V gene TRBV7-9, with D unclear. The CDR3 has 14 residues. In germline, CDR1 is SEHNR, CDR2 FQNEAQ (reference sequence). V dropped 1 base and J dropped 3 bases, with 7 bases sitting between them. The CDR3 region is CASSLVGNYNEQFF. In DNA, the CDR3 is TGTGCCAGCAGCTTAGTGGGCAACTACAATGAGCAGTTCTTC.

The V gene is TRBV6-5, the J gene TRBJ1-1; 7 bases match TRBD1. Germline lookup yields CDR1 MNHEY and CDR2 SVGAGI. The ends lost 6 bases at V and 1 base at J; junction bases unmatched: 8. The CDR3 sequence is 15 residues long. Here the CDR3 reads CASRTGAVGNTEAFF. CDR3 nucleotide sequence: TGTGCCAGCAGAACAGGGGCAGTGGGGAACACTGAAGCTTTCTTT.

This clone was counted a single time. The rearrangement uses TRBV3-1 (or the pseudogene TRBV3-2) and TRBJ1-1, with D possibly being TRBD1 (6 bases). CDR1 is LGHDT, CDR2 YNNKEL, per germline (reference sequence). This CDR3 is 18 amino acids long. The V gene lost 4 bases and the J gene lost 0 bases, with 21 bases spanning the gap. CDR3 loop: CASSPMVNTGSMNTEAFF. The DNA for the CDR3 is TGTGCCAGCAGCCCGATGGTTAATACAGGGTCCATGAACACTGAAGCTTTCTTT.

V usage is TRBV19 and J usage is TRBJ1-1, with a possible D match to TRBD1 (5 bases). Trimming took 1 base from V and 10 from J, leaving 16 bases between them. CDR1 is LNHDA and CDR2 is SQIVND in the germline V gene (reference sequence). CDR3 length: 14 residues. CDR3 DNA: TGTGCCAGTAGTATAGCGGGCAATCAGGGCGGAGCTTTCTTT. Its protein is CASSIAGNQGGAFF.

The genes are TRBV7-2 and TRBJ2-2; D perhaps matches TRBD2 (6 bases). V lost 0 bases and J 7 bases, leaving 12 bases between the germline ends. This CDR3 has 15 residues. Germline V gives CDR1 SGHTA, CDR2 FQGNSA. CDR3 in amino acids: CASSLAGTSNGELFF. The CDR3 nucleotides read TGTGCCAGCAGCTTAGCTGGGACTTCTAACGGGGAGCTGTTTTTT.

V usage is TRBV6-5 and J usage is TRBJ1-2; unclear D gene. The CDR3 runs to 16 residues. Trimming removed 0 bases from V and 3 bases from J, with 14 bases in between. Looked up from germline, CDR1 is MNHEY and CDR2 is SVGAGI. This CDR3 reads CASSYSSLWSHYGYTF. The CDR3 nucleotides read TGTGCCAGCAGTTACTCGAGTTTATGGTCTCACTATGGCTACACCTTC.

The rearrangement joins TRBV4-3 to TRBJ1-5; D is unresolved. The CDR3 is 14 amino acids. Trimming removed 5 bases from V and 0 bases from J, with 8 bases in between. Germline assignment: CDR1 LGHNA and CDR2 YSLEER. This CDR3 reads CASSTHSSNQPQHF. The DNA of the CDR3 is TGCGCCAGCAGCACGCACAGTAGCAATCAGCCCCAGCATTTT.

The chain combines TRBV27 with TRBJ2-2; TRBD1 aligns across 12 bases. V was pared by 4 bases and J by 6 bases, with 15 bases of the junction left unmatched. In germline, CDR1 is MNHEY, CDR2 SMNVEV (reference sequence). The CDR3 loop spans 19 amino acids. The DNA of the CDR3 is TGTGCCAGCAGTTCGTCGGGACAGGGGGCTTTTAGGTTGGCCGGGGAGCTGTTTTTT. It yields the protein CASSSSGQGAFRLAGELFF.

The CDR3 region is CASSPDSSYGYTF. CDR3 sequence (DNA): TGTGCCAGCTCTCCCGATAGTTCCTATGGCTACACCTTC. The chain carries TRBV18 and TRBJ1-2; the D is unclear. Germline-derived CDR1 and CDR2 are KGHSH and LQKENI. The CDR3 consists of 13 residues. Trimming removed 6 bases at V and 4 bases at J, with 12 bases between.

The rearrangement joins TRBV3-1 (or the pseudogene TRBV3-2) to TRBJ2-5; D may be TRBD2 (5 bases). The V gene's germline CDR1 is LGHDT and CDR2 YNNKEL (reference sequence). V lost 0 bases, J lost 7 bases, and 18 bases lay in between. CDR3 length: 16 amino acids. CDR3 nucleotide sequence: TGTGCCAGCAGCCAAGAAGCCACTACCCCCGAGGGGACCCAGTACTTC. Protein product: CASSQEATTPEGTQYF.

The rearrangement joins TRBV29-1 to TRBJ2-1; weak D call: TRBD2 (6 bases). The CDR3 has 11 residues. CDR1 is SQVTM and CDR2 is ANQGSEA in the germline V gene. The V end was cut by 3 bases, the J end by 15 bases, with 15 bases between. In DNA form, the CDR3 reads TGCAGCGTTGACCGGAGACTAGGCCTGTTCTTC. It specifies CSVDRRLGLFF.

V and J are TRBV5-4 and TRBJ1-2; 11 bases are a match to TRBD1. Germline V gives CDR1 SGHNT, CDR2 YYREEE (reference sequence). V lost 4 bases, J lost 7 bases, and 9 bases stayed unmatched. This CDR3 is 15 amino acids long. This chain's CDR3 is CASSTPGQGGSGYTF. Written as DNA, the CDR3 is TGTGCCAGCAGCACCCCGGGACAGGGGGGTTCTGGCTACACCTTC.

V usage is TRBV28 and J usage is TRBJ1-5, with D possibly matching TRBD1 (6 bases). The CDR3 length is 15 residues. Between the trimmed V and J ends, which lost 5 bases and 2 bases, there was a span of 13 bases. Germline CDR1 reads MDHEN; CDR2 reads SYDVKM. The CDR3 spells CASSTGQGGNQPQHF. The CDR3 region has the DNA TGTGCCAGCAGTACGGGACAAGGAGGCAATCAGCCCCAGCATTTT. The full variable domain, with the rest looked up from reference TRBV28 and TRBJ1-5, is DVKVTQSSRYLVKRTGEKVFLECVQDMDHENMFWYRQDPGLGLRLIYFSYDVKMKEKGDIPEGYSVSREKKERFSLILESASTNQTSMYLCASSTGQGGNQPQHFGDGTRLSIL.